Sequencing of this TCR beta chain was carried out in a study of blood T cells in healthy people across ages. Study-wide findings and caveats: Higher diversity, along with more naive CD4+ cells, distinguished long-lived donors from aged donors.

On this clonotype itself: Its antigen is unknown.

Caucasian, healthy and from Russia, the donors were aged between roughly 6 and 100. For the second PCR, which ran for about 6 to 11 cycles, a sample-barcoded 5' primer and a J-beta primer mix were used. TCRdb re-called the 5' RACE reads with MiXCR, one entry per CDR3 protein. The top ten clones hold roughly 8.2% of a sample with 1.5 million to 2 million distinct CDR3 sequences, 28% of them seen once. Sequencing was carried out using blood. This clonotype was sampled from a woman younger than 45 in good health.

CDR3: CASSLGTSGSGTQYF. The CDR3 DNA sequence: TGTGCCAGCAGCCTTGGGACTAGCGGGTCAGGGACGCAGTACTTC. V gene TRBV7-2 combines with J gene TRBJ2-4; 12 nucleotides agree with TRBD2. This CDR3 has 15 amino acids. Germline CDR1 reads SGHTA; CDR2 reads FQGNSA. The V gene end was trimmed by 5 bases and the J gene end by 13 bases; junction bases not matched to a gene: 12.